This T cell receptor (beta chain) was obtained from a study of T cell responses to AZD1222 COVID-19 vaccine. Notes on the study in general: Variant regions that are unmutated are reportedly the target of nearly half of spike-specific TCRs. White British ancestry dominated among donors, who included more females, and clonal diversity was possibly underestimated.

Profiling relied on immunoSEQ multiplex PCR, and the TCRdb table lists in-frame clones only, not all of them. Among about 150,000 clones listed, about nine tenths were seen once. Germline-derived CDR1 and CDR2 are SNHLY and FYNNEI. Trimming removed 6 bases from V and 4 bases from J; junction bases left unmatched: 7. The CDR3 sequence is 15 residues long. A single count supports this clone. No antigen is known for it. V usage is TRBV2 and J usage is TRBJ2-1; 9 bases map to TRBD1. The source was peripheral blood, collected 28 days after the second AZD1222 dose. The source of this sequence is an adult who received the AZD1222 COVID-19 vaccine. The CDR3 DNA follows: TGTGCCAGCAGACCGGACAGGGGCTCTTACAATGAGCAGTTCTTC. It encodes CASRPDRGSYNEQFF.